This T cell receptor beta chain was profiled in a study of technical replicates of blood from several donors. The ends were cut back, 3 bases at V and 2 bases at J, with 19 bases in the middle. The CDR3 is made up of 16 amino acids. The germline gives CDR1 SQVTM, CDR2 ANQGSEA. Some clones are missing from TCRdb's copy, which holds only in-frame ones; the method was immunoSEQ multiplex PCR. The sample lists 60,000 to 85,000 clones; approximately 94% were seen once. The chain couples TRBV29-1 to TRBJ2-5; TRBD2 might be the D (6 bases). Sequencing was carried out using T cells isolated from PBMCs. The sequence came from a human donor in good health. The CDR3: CSVDPPGLTSQETQYF. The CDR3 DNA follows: TGCAGCGTTGACCCACCGGGACTCACGAGTCAAGAGACCCAGTACTTC.